A selection of T cell receptor beta chains follows, all from one sample in a study of patients and donors after allogeneic stem cell transplantation. TCRdb fed the RT-PCR reads into MiXCR, producing one record per CDR3 protein. The repertoire holds about 410,000 distinct CDR3 sequences, with 15% to 20% as singletons. Specimen: blood, either unsorted or a sorted T cell fraction (not recorded which). The source is a human donor who was either an allogeneic HSCT recipient or a stem cell or donor lymphocyte infusion donor (not recorded which). It is not recorded whose cells these are; they may come from a transplant donor. The CDR3 runs from the conserved cysteine through the conserved F or W. Each record gives: D gene, J gene, clone size, V gene, CDR3 protein, CDR3 DNA. A D gene is named only where the DNA matches it firmly. Part of the rows lack a size; the others show once, few, many or a class for expanded clones.

-,TRBJ1-2,few,TRBV30,CASGGYTF,TGTGCCTCGGGGGGCTACACCTTC
-,TRBJ1-5,few,TRBV12-3/TRBV12-4,CASSFGRQPQHF,TGTGCCAGCAGCTTCGGCCGTCAGCCCCAGCATTTT
-,TRBJ2-7,many,TRBV27,CASSLSAGQSYEQYF,TGTGCCAGCAGTTTAAGTGCGGGACAGTCCTACGAGCAGTACTTC
-,TRBJ2-3,-,TRBV4-2,CASSQVSGGNTDTQYF,TGTGCCAGCAGCCAAGTATCCGGCGGGAATACAGATACGCAGTATTTT
TRBD2,TRBJ2-3,once,TRBV24-1,CATSEGGLGDTQYF,TGTGCCACCAGTGAGGGGGGGTTAGGAGATACGCAGTATTTT
-,TRBJ2-1,-,TRBV7-7,CASSSGTSRGNEQFF,TGTGCTAGCAGCTCCGGGACATCTCGAGGCAATGAGCAGTTCTTC
TRBD1,TRBJ2-7,-,TRBV4-2,CASSQVFQQGAQEQYF,TGTGCCAGCAGCCAGGTCTTTCAACAGGGGGCGCAGGAGCAGTACTTC
-,TRBJ1-2,-,TRBV20-1,CSASPRQEPHYGYTF,TGCAGTGCTAGTCCAAGACAGGAGCCTCACTATGGCTACACCTTC
TRBD1,TRBJ2-7,-,TRBV7-2,CASRLQGASSYEQYF,TGTGCCAGCAGGCTTCAGGGGGCCAGCTCCTACGAGCAGTACTTC
-,TRBJ2-1,many,TRBV5-1,CASSLALRGQLNNEQFF,TGCGCCAGCAGCTTGGCGCTGCGGGGGCAGCTTAACAATGAGCAGTTCTTC
-,TRBJ2-1,few,TRBV29-1,CSVGLADYNEQFF,TGCAGCGTTGGGCTAGCCGACTACAATGAGCAGTTCTTC
-,TRBJ2-1,few,TRBV20-1,CSARDLRASSYNEQFF,TGCAGTGCTAGAGATTTACGGGCAAGCTCCTACAATGAGCAGTTCTTC
TRBD1,TRBJ1-1,-,TRBV10-3,CAISPLRDRAYEAFF,TGTGCCATCAGCCCTCTCCGGGACAGAGCCTATGAAGCTTTCTTT
TRBD1,TRBJ1-1,few,TRBV7-2,CASSSDRGRTEAFF,TGTGCCAGCAGCTCGGACAGGGGTCGAACTGAAGCTTTCTTT
TRBD1,TRBJ1-1,-,TRBV29-1,CSVGSGQGRGVNGEAFF,TGCAGCGTTGGTAGCGGACAGGGGCGGGGTGTTAACGGTGAAGCTTTCTTT
-,TRBJ2-2,few,TRBV6-1,CASRRNRETGELFF,TGTGCCAGCAGGAGAAACAGGGAGACCGGGGAGCTGTTTTTT
-,TRBJ2-2,few,TRBV12-3/TRBV12-4,CASSLGAGLLNTGELFF,TGTGCCAGCAGTTTAGGGGCTGGTCTTTTGAACACCGGGGAGCTGTTTTTT
-,TRBJ1-1,few,TRBV12-3/TRBV12-4,CASSYRSNTEAFF,TGTGCCAGCAGTTACAGGAGCAACACTGAAGCTTTCTTT
-,TRBJ1-1,few,TRBV5-1,CASSLIFRGNPEAFF,TGCGCCAGCAGCTTGATTTTCCGGGGCAATCCTGAAGCTTTCTTT
-,TRBJ2-5,-,TRBV19,CASSISRGQETQYF,TGTGCCAGTAGTATCTCCCGGGGCCAAGAGACCCAGTACTTC
-,TRBJ2-3,-,TRBV6-2/TRBV6-3,CASSYPSGIGTDTQYF,TGTGCCAGCAGTTACCCCAGCGGTATAGGCACAGATACGCAGTATTTT
-,TRBJ1-2,-,TRBV2,CASSLRGGNGYTF,TGTGCCAGCAGCCTCCGGGGGGGAAATGGCTACACCTTC
-,TRBJ2-1,few,TRBV7-2,CASSSQTVKSSYNEQFF,TGTGCCAGCAGCTCTCAGACAGTGAAAAGCTCCTACAATGAGCAGTTCTTC
TRBD1,TRBJ1-4,few,TRBV6-1,CASRTGTGYEKLFF,TGTGCCAGCAGGACCGGGACAGGGTATGAAAAACTGTTTTTT
-,TRBJ2-3,-,TRBV3-1,CASSQRTPWNTDTQYF,TGTGCCAGCAGCCAAAGGACACCGTGGAACACAGATACGCAGTATTTT
TRBD2,TRBJ2-1,-,TRBV24-1,CATSDLTSGSSNEQFF,TGTGCCACCAGTGACCTGACTAGCGGGAGTAGCAATGAGCAGTTCTTC
-,TRBJ2-4,few,TRBV2,CASSEDGLAKNIQYF,TGTGCCAGCAGTGAAGACGGACTAGCCAAAAACATTCAGTACTTC
-,TRBJ2-6,few,TRBV9,CASSVPVPGANVLTF,TGTGCCAGCAGCGTACCAGTTCCCGGGGCCAACGTCCTGACTTTC
TRBD1,TRBJ2-5,-,TRBV4-3,CASSPQRTGGGETQYF,TGCGCCAGCAGCCCCCAAAGGACAGGGGGGGGAGAGACCCAGTACTTC
TRBD1,TRBJ2-7,few,TRBV7-2,CASSSRTGFEQYF,TGTGCCAGCAGCTCCCGGACAGGCTTCGAGCAGTACTTC
-,TRBJ2-4,-,TRBV4-2,CASSQDRSYPKNIQYF,TGTGCCAGCAGCCAAGATCGTTCGTACCCCAAAAACATTCAGTACTTC
TRBD2,TRBJ2-7,-,TRBV11-2,CASSKGLATYEQYF,TGTGCCAGCAGCAAGGGACTAGCAACCTACGAGCAGTACTTC
-,TRBJ2-2,-,TRBV19,CASSPRPGLLTGELFF,TGTGCCAGTAGTCCACGCCCGGGACTCCTAACCGGGGAGCTGTTTTTT
-,TRBJ2-3,few,TRBV20-1,CSARDWGRYTQYF,TGCAGTGCTAGAGATTGGGGCAGGTATACGCAGTATTTT
-,TRBJ2-1,-,TRBV12-3/TRBV12-4,CASSLAGTLFF,TGTGCCAGCAGTTTAGCTGGGACCCTGTTCTTC
-,TRBJ1-2,many,TRBV24-1,CATSERDNYGYTF,TGTGCCACCAGTGAGCGGGACAACTATGGCTACACCTTC
-,TRBJ2-7,few,TRBV6-1,CASTSLDYFPYEQYF,TGTGCCAGCACCTCCCTGGACTATTTCCCCTACGAGCAGTACTTC
TRBD2,TRBJ2-3,few,TRBV3-1,CATKLAGGTDTQYF,TGTGCCACCAAACTAGCGGGGGGAACAGATACGCAGTATTTT
-,TRBJ1-1,-,TRBV5-1,CASKGTLNTEAFF,TGCGCCAGCAAAGGGACCTTGAACACTGAAGCTTTCTTT
TRBD2,TRBJ2-1,few,TRBV3-1,CASSRSGRPYNEQFF,TGTGCCAGCAGCCGTAGCGGGAGACCCTACAATGAGCAGTTCTTC